Sequencing of this TCR beta chain was carried out in a study of CD8 T cells in ankylosing spondylitis. Trimming took 4 bases from V and 0 from J, leaving 16 bases between them. This CDR3 contains 16 residues. CDR1 and CDR2 (germline): SQVTM, ANQGSEA. TCRdb ran MiXCR on the 5' RACE reads and lists one entry per CDR3 protein. This sample has around 250,000 distinct CDR3 sequences, with approximately 30% found just once. This clonotype turned up a few times. Sequenced input: blood, either unsorted or a sorted T cell fraction (not recorded which). This TCR derives from a male donor with ankylosing spondylitis or in good health (not recorded which). The V gene is TRBV29-1, the J gene TRBJ1-5; D remains unclear. The CDR3 DNA follows: TGCAGCGTTGGTCGGGAACGGAACCCTAGCAATCAGCCCCAGCATTTT. It is translated as CSVGRERNPSNQPQHF.